This T cell receptor (beta chain) was captured by sequencing in a study of cytomegalovirus exposure and HLA in healthy donors. Study-wide context: Findings of an earlier analysis included 117 million unique TCR beta sequences from roughly 190 million T cells. Out of several hundred genotyped donors, less than 85% belonged to the Caucasian-associated ancestry cluster. Findings of the study overall: The authors listed around 150 TCR beta chains as cytomegalovirus-associated.

PCR used 60 Vbeta primers and 13 Jbeta primers. Assay used: immunoSEQ multiplex PCR; TCRdb lists only in-frame clones, some missing. The sample includes 35,000 to 45,000 clones, 51% seen only once; the top ten take about 6.3%. On this clone itself: What it binds is unknown.

Germline assignment: CDR1 GTSNPN and CDR2 SVGIG (reference sequence). V lost 1 base and J 1 base, leaving 16 bases between the germline ends. This CDR3 region has 17 residues. This rearrangement joins TRBV30 to TRBJ1-4; D unclear. What was sequenced was PBMCs. This sequence was found in a man aged 60 to 69 in good health and CMV-seronegative. The chain's CDR3 is CAWSGLASLRTNEKLFF. In nucleotides, the CDR3 is TGTGCCTGGAGTGGACTGGCCAGCTTGCGAACTAATGAAAAACTGTTTTTT.